The present TCR beta chain was sequenced within a study of blood T cell repertoires in COVID-19. The wider study: The study drew acute and convalescent COVID-19 samples from the United States, Italy and Spain. Sample material is recorded as cDNA or gDNA derived from T cells, B-cell-depleted T cells, or PBMCs.

Source study methods: Estimation of nucleated cell counts was performed using reference gene primer amplification. Libraries were prepared by immunoSEQ multiplex PCR; TCRdb keeps only in-frame clonotypes and omits some of them. V and J calls and clone size come straight from that table; D and trimming were deduced from the DNA. Of around 62,000 clones listed, around 87% are singletons. V lost 9 bases to trimming and J lost 4 bases, with 14 bases between them. Germline CDR1 KGHDR, CDR2 SFDVKD. The CDR3 is 14 amino acids. The J gene is TRBJ2-2, the V gene TRBV24-1, with D possibly being TRBD1 (7 bases). This TCR derives from a human donor in a cohort sampled during active COVID-19. The sequencing input was peripheral blood. CDR3 residues: CATGPQGGTGELFF. The CDR3 DNA is TGTGCCACCGGCCCCCAGGGGGGCACCGGGGAGCTGTTTTTT.